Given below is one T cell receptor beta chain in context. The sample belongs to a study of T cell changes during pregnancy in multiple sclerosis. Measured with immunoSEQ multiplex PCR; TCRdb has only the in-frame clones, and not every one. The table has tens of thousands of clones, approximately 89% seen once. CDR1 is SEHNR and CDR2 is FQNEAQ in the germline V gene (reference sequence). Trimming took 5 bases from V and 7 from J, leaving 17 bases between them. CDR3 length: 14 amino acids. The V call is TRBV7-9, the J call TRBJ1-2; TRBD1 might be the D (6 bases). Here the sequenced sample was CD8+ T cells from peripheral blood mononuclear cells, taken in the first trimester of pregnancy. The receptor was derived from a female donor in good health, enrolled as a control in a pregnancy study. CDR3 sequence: CASSAEGGRGGYTF. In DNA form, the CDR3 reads TGTGCCAGCAGCGCAGAAGGGGGACGAGGTGGCTACACCTTC.